One sample yielded the 17 T cell receptor beta chains listed below, sequenced in a study of human T cells and chemical hapten exposure. Using its own MiXCR run on the RACE reads, TCRdb lists one record per CDR3 protein. There are 70,000 to 80,000 distinct CDR3 sequences in the sample; approximately 35% occur only once, and 8.9% lies in the top ten. Time point in this sample: patch test 1, 2 weeks after DPC sensitization. Treatment in this sample: therapeutic diphenylcyclopropenone sensitization with weekly scalp DPC. Sequencing used whole blood, obtained in connection with sensitization to the hapten diphenylcyclopropenone (DPC). The source of these receptors is a man aged 40-55 years with alopecia areata. Some clones in this sample may be carry-over from other donors' samples.

This clonotype was detected only a few times. V gene TRBV12-3 or TRBV12-4 combines with J gene TRBJ2-1, with a possible D match to TRBD2 (6 bases). The CDR3 loop spans 15 amino acids. Trimming took off 6 bases at V and 5 bases at J, with 17 bases between the two ends. This chain's CDR3 is CASRLVGGLHNEQFF. CDR3 sequence (DNA): TGTGCCAGCAGGCTCGTGGGAGGACTCCACAATGAGCAGTTCTTC.

This clonotype was observed a few times. The V call is TRBV5-1, the J call TRBJ1-6; tentative D call: TRBD1 (6 bases). With 2 bases removed from V and 10 bases from J, the gap between germline ends came to 16 bases. Germline values: CDR1 SGHRS, CDR2 YFSETQ. The CDR3 sequence is 15 residues long. The CDR3 spells CASSFELGGQSPLHF. The DNA for the CDR3 is TGCGCCAGCAGCTTTGAGCTCGGGGGCCAATCACCCCTCCACTTT.

This chain links TRBV5-1 with TRBJ1-4, with 7 bases lining up with TRBD1. Germline V gene sequence: CDR1 SGHRS, CDR2 YFSETQ. This CDR3 has 14 residues. With 4 bases clipped from V and 8 bases from J, the junction kept 8 bases outside the gene matches. The CDR3, as DNA: TGCGCCAGCAGCCCCGGGACAGTAGAGGAAAAACTGTTTTTT. Residues: CASSPGTVEEKLFF. The complete variable domain, with remaining parts taken from reference TRBV5-1 and TRBJ1-4, reads KAGVTQTPRYLIKTRGQQVTLSCSPISGHRSVSWYQQTPGQGLQFLFEYFSETQRNKGNFPGRFSGRQFSNSRSEMNVSTLELGDSALYLCASSPGTVEEKLFFGSGTQLSVL.

This clonotype was observed a few times. The chain carries TRBV12-3 or TRBV12-4 and TRBJ2-2; D is perhaps TRBD2 (6 bases). The CDR3 runs to 16 residues. Trimming stripped 10 bases from V and 3 bases from J, with 21 bases between. The CDR3: CAIPVFRRDHTGELFF. The DNA for the CDR3 is TGTGCCATCCCAGTTTTTAGGCGGGACCACACCGGGGAGCTGTTTTTT.

This chain links TRBV27 with TRBJ2-7; TRBD1 matches at 8 bases. The germline V gene has CDR1 MNHEY and CDR2 SMNVEV (reference sequence). With V trimmed by 7 bases and J by 1 base, 3 bases remained unmatched. The CDR3 runs 13 residues. The CDR3 loop reads CASTGQGSYEQYF. For the CDR3, the DNA is TGTGCCAGCACCGGACAGGGATCCTACGAGCAGTACTTC.

The chain couples TRBV6-1 to TRBJ1-6, with D maybe TRBD1 (5 bases). The germline V gene has CDR1 MNHNS and CDR2 SASEGT. The V end was cut by 1 base, the J end by 10 bases, with 14 bases between. The CDR3 contains 15 residues. CDR3 bases: TGTGCCAGCAGTGAAGTGGGCCTATGGGGGTCACCCCTCCACTTT. Translated, it gives CASSEVGLWGSPLHF.

J is TRBJ1-2 and V is TRBV27; a possible D gene is TRBD1 (6 bases). Germline CDR1 and CDR2: MNHEY and SMNVEV (reference sequence). The CDR3 sequence is 13 residues long. The ends were cut back, 2 bases at V and 4 bases at J, with 8 bases in the middle. This chain's CDR3 is CASSLQGSYGYTF. CDR3 DNA sequence: TGTGCCAGCAGTTTACAGGGGAGCTATGGCTACACCTTC.

This clonotype was seen only a few times. V gene TRBV20-1 combines with J gene TRBJ2-3, with 12 bases fitting TRBD2. This CDR3 has 15 residues. Germline-derived CDR1 and CDR2 are DFQATT and SNEGSKA (reference sequence). The V segment lost 4 bases and the J segment 8 bases; nucleotides outside the gene matches: 10. The CDR3 DNA follows: TGCAGTGCTACCCTAGCGGGAGGGCCCGAAGGTACGCAGTATTTT. The encoded protein is CSATLAGGPEGTQYF.

Turning to this clonotype: Germline and junction disagree at one end, which may indicate a read error. CDR3 coding DNA: TGTGCCAGCAGATTAGAAAACCAAGAGACCCAGTACTTC. It codes for CASRLENQETQYF. The V gene is TRBV7-9, the J gene TRBJ2-5; D is ambiguous. Germline V gene sequence: CDR1 SEHNR, CDR2 FQNEAQ (reference sequence). This CDR3 is 13 amino acids long.

This chain links TRBV6-5 with TRBJ2-3, with D perhaps assigned TRBD1 or TRBD2 (6 bases each). The V and J ends lost 7 bases and 1 base respectively, with 15 bases between them. This CDR3 is built from 15 residues. The V gene's germline CDR1 is MNHEY and CDR2 SVGAGI. The DNA for the CDR3 is TGTGCCAGCAACCCTACCGGGGGCGGCACAGATACGCAGTATTTT. Protein sequence: CASNPTGGGTDTQYF.

The rearrangement joins TRBV7-8 to TRBJ1-2; 12 bases line up with TRBD1. Germline-derived CDR1 and CDR2 are SGHVS and FQNEAQ. There are 13 residues in the CDR3. Unmatched junction bases numbered 3, after V lost 5 bases and J lost 8 bases. The CDR3 spells CASSRGQGAGYTF. In nucleotides, the CDR3 is TGTGCCAGCAGCAGGGGACAGGGGGCAGGCTACACCTTC.

This clonotype has only one observation. V and J are TRBV6-1 and TRBJ2-7, with D possibly TRBD1 on 5 matching bases. Germline assignment: CDR1 MNHNS and CDR2 SASEGT. CDR3 length equals 13 residues. V was pared by 8 bases and J by 5 bases, with 16 bases between. CDR3 in DNA: TGTGCCAGCCAGATGCCAAGGGGAAACGAGCAGTACTTC. It is translated as CASQMPRGNEQYF.

This clonotype was detected once. This chain connects TRBV27 to TRBJ2-7, with TRBD1 matching 10 bases. This CDR3 comprises 15 residues. V was clipped by 0 bases and J by 2 bases; unmatched bases: 1. Germline lookup yields CDR1 MNHEY and CDR2 SMNVEV (reference sequence). The CDR3 DNA reads TGTGCCAGCAGTTTATCCGGACAGGGGGCCTACGAGCAGTACTTC. Translating gives CASSLSGQGAYEQYF.

The chain recombines TRBV6-5 with TRBJ2-1; 8 bases align to TRBD2. The junction had 10 bases not matched to a gene; V was cut back by 6 bases and J by 6 bases. This CDR3 has 15 amino acids. The germline V gene has CDR1 MNHEY and CDR2 SVGAGI. CDR3 sequence reads: CASSPGPSGGNEQFF. The DNA for the CDR3 is TGTGCCAGCAGCCCGGGGCCAAGCGGGGGCAATGAGCAGTTCTTC.

This clonotype was recorded once. The chain joins TRBV24-1 to TRBJ1-2; D ambiguous. This CDR3 has 14 amino acids. CDR1 is KGHDR, CDR2 SFDVKD, per germline. V was shortened by 5 bases and J by 2 bases, with 11 bases between the two germline ends. CDR3 nucleotides: TGTGCCACCAGTGGGGCCGGAAGCAACTATGGCTACACCTTC. This codes for CATSGAGSNYGYTF.

The rearrangement uses TRBV6-2 or TRBV6-3 and TRBJ1-5; 7 bases align to TRBD1. Germline V CDR1 and CDR2: MNHEY, SVGEGT. V was clipped by 5 bases and J by 0 bases; unmatched bases: 4. This CDR3 contains 15 residues. The CDR3: CASSTDRDSNQPQHF. The DNA for the CDR3 is TGTGCCAGCAGTACCGACAGGGATAGCAATCAGCCCCAGCATTTT.

The rearrangement joins TRBV6-5 to TRBJ1-3, with a tentative D call TRBD1 (5 bases). V gave up 3 bases and J gave up 0 bases, with 12 bases separating them. Germline assignment: CDR1 MNHEY and CDR2 SVGAGI. This CDR3 comprises 16 residues. For the CDR3, the DNA is TGTGCCAGCAGTTATTATCCACAGGTCTCTGGAAACACCATATATTTT. Amino acid sequence: CASSYYPQVSGNTIYF.